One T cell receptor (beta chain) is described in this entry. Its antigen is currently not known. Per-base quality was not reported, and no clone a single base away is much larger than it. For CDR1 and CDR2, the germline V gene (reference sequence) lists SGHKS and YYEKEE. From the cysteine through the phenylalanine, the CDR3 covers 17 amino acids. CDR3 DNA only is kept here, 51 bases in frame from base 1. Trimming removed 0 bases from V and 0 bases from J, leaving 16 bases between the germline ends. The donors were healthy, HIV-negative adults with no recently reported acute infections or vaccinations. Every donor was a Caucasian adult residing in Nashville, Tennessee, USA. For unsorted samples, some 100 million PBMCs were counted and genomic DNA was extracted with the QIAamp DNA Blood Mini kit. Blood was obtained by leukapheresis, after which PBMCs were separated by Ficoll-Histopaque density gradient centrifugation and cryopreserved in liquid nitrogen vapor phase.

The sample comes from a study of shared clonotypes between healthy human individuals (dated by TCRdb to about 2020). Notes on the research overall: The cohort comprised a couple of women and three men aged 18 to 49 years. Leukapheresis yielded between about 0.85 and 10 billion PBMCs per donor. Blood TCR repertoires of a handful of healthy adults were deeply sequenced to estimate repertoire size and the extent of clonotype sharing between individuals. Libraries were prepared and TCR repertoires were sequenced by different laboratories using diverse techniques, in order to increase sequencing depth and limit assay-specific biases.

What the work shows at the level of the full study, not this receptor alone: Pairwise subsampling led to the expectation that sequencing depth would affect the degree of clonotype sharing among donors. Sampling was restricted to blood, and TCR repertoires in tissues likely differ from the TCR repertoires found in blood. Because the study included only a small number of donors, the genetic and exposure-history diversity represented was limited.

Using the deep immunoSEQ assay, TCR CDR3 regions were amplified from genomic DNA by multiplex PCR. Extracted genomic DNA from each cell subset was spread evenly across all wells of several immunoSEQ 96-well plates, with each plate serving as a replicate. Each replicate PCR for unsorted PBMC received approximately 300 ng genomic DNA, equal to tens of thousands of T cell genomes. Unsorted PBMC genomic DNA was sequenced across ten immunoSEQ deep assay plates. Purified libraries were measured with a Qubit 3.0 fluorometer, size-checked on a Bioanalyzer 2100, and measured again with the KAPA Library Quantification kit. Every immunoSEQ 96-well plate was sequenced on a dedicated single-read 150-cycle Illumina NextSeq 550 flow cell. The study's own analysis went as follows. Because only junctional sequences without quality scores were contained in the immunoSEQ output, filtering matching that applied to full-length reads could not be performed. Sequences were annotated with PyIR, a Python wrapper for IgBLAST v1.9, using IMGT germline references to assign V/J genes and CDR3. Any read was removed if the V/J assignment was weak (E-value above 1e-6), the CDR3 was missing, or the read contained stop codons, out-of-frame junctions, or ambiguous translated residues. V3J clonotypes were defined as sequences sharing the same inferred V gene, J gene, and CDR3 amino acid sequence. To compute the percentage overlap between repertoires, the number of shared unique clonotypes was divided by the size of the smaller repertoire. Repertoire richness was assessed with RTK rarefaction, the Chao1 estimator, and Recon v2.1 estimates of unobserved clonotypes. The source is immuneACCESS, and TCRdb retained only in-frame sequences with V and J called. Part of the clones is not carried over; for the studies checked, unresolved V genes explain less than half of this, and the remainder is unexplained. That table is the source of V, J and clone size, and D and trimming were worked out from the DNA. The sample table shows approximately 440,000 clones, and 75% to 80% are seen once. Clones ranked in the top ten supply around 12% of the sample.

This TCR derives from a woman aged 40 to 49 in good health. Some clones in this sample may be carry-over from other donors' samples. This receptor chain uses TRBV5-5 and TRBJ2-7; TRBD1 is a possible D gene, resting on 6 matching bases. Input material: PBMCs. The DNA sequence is TGTGCCAGCAGCTTGGGACAGGCGACCCCTCTCTCCTACGAGCAGTACTTC. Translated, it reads CASSLGQATPLSYEQYF.